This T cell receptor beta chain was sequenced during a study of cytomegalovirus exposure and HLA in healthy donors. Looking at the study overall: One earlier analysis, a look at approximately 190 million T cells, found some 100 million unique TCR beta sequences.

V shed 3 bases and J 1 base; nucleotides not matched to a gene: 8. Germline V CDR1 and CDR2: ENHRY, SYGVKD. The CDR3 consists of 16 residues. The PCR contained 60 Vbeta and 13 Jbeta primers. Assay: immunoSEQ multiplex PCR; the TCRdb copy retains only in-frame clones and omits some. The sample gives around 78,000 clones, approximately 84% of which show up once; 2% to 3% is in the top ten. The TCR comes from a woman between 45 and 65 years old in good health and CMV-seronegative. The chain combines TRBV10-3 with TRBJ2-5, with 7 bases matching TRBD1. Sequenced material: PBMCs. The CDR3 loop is CAISDPRGQAQETQYF. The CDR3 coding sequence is TGTGCCATCAGTGATCCCCGTGGACAGGCCCAAGAGACCCAGTACTTC.